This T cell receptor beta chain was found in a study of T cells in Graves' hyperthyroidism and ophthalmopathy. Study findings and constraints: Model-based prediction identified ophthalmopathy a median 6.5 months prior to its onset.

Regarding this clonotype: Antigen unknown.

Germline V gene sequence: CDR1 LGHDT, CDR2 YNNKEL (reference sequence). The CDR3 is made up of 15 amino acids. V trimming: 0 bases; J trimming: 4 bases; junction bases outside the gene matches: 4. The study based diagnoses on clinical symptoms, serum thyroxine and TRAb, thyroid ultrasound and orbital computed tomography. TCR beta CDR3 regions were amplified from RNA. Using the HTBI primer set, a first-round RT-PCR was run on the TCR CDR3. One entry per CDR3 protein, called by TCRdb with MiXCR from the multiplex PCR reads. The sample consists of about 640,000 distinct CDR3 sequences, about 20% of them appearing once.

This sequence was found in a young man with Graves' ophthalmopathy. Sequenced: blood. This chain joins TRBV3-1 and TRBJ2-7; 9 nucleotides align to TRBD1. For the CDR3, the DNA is TGTGCCAGCAGCCAAGAAAGGGACAGGGTTTACGAGCAGTACTTC. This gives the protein CASSQERDRVYEQYF.